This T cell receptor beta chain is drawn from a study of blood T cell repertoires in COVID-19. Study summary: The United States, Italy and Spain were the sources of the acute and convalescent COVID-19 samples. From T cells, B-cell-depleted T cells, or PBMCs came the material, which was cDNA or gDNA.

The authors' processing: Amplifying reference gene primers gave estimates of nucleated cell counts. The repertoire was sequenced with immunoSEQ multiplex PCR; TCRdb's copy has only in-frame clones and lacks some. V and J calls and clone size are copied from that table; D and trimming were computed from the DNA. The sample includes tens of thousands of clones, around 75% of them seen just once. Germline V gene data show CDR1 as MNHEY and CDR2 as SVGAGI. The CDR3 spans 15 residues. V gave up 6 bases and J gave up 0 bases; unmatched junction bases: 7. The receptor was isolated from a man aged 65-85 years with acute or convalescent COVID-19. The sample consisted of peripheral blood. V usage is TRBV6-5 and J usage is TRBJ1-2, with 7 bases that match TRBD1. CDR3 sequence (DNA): TGTGCCAGCAGACCGACAGGGAACACTAACTATGGCTACACCTTC. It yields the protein CASRPTGNTNYGYTF.